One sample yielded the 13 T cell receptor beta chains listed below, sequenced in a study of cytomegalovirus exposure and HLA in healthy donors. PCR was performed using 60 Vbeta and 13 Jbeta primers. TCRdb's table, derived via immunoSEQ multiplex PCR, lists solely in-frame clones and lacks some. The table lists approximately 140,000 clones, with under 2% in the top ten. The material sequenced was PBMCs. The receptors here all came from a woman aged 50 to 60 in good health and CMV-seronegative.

In DNA form, the CDR3 reads TGTGCCAGCAGCCGCACTACCCCAGATACGCAGTATTTT. Translated, it gives CASSRTTPDTQYF. The rearrangement joins TRBV7-2 to TRBJ2-3; D remains ambiguous. The V end was cut by 5 bases, the J end by 4 bases, with 10 bases between. Germline CDR1 is SGHTA and CDR2 is FQGNSA. The CDR3 contains 13 residues. The variable domain in full, completed from reference TRBV7-2 and TRBJ2-3, reads GAGVSQSPSNKVTEKGKDVELRCDPISGHTALYWYRQSLGQGLEFLIYFQGNSAPDKSGLPSDRFSAERTGGSVSTLTIQRTQQEDSAVYLCASSRTTPDTQYFGPGTRLTVL.

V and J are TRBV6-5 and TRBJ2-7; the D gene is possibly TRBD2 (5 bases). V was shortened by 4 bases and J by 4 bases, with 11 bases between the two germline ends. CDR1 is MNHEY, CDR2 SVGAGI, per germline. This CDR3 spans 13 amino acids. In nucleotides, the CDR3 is TGTGCCAGCAGTTCTCGACCGGGGTACGAGCAGTACTTC. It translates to CASSSRPGYEQYF.

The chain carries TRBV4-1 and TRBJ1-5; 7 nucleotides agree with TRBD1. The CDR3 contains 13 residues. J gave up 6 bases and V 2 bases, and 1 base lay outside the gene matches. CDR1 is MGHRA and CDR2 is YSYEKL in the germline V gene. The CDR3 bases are TGCGCCAGCAGCCAACAGGGGGGTCAGCCCCAGCATTTT. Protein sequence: CASSQQGGQPQHF.

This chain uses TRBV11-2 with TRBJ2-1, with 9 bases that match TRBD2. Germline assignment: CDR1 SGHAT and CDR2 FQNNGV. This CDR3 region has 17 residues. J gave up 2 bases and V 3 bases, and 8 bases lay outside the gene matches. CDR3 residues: CASSLTRAGGPYNEQFF. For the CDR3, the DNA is TGTGCCAGCAGCTTGACTCGCGCGGGAGGGCCCTACAATGAGCAGTTCTTC.

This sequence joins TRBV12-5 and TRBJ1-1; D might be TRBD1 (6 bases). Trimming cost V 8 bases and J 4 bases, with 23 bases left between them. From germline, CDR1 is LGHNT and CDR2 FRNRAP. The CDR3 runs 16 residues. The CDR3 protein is CASHPGHIPISTEAFF. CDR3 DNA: TGTGCTAGTCACCCGGGACACATCCCGATTTCCACTGAAGCTTTCTTT. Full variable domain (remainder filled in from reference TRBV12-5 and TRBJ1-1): DARVTQTPRHKVTEMGQEVTMRCQPILGHNTVFWYRQTMMQGLELLAYFRNRAPLDDSGMPKDRFSAEMPDATLATLKIQPSEPRDSAVYFCASHPGHIPISTEAFFGQGTRLTVV.

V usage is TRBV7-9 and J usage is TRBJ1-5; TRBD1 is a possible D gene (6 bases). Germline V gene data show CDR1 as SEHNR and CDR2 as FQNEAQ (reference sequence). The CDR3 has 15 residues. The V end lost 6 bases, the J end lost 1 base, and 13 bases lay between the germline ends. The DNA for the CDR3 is TGTGCCAGCAGTCGAACAGGGCCGAGCAATCAGCCCCAGCATTTT. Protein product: CASSRTGPSNQPQHF.

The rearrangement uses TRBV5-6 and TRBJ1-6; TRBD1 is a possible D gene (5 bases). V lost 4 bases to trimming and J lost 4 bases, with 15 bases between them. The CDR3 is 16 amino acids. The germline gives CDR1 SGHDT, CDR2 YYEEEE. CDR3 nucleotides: TGTGCCAGCAGCCCAGGGCGGGGCGCGTATAATTCACCCCTCCACTTT. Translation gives CASSPGRGAYNSPLHF.

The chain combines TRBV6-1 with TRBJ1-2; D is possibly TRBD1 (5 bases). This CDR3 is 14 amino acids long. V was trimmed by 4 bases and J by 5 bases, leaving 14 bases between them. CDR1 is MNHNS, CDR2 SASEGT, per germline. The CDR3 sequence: CASSGQGGRYGYTF. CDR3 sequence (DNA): TGTGCCAGCAGTGGGCAGGGAGGGAGGTATGGCTACACCTTC.

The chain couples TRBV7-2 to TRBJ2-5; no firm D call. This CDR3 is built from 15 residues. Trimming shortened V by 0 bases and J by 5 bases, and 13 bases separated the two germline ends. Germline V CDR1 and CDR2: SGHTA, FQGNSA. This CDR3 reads CASSLARSPGETQYF. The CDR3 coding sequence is TGTGCCAGCAGCTTAGCGAGATCCCCCGGGGAGACCCAGTACTTC.

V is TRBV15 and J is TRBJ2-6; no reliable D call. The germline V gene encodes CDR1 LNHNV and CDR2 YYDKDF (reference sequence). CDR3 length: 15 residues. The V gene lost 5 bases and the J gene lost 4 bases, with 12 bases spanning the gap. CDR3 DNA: TGTGCCACCAGCGCACTCAATCACGGGGCCAACGTCCTGACTTTC. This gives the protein CATSALNHGANVLTF.

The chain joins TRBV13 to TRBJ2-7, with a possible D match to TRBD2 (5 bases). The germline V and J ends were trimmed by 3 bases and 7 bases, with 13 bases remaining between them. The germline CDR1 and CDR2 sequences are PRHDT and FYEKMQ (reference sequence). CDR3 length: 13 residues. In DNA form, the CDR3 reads TGTGCCAGCAGCTTGGAGGCCGGGCAGGAGCAGTACTTC. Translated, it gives CASSLEAGQEQYF.

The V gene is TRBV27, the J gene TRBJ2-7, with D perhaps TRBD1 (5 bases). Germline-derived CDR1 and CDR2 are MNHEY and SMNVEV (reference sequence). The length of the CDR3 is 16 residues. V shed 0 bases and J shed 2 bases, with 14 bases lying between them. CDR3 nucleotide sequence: TGTGCCAGCAGTTTATCGCCAGGGTCATATACCTACGAGCAGTACTTC. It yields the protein CASSLSPGSYTYEQYF.

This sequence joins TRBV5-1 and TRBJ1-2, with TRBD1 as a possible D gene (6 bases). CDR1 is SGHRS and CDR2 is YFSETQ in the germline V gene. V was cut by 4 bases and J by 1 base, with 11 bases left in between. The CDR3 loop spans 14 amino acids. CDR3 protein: CASSPTGNNYGYTF. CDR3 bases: TGCGCCAGCAGCCCCACAGGGAATAACTATGGCTACACCTTC.